Below, 5 T cell receptor beta chains from the same sample are listed, as sequenced in a study of cytomegalovirus exposure and HLA in healthy donors. Produced via immunoSEQ multiplex PCR; TCRdb's table is partial and in-frame only. This table has roughly 220,000 clones, over 80% appearing once. The source material was PBMCs. These receptors were obtained from a woman under 40 in good health and CMV-seropositive.

The chain links TRBV6-1 to TRBJ2-2, with a weak D call TRBD1 (6 bases). The germline V gene encodes CDR1 MNHNS and CDR2 SASEGT. V dropped 5 bases and J dropped 4 bases, with 11 bases sitting between them. This CDR3 has 14 amino acids. The CDR3 DNA reads TGTGCCAGCAGTCGGACAGAGGTCACCGGGGAGCTGTTTTTT. Protein product: CASSRTEVTGELFF.

This clone was counted only a few times. V usage is TRBV14 and J usage is TRBJ2-7; TRBD1 matches at 9 bases. The CDR3 consists of 16 residues. Germline CDR1 reads SGHDN; CDR2 reads FVKESK. V trimming: 3 bases; J trimming: 4 bases; junction bases outside the gene matches: 10. The CDR3 spells CASSHGSGTGSYEQYF. Written as DNA, the CDR3 is TGTGCCAGCAGCCATGGATCCGGGACAGGGTCTTACGAGCAGTACTTC.

This chain uses TRBV27 with TRBJ2-7; D is perhaps TRBD1 (5 bases). The germline V gene has CDR1 MNHEY and CDR2 SMNVEV (reference sequence). CDR3 length: 13 amino acids. V was pared by 6 bases and J by 4 bases, with 13 bases between. CDR3: CASRKTGVYEQYF. DNA of the CDR3: TGTGCCAGCAGGAAAACAGGTGTTTACGAGCAGTACTTC.

This chain connects TRBV29-1 to TRBJ2-5, with 11 bases aligning to TRBD1. From germline, CDR1 is SQVTM and CDR2 ANQGSEA. CDR3 length: 14 amino acids. The ends lost 7 bases at V and 0 bases at J; junction bases unmatched: 4. The CDR3 DNA is TGCAGCGGGAGGGACAGGGGGAACCAAGAGACCCAGTACTTC. It encodes CSGRDRGNQETQYF.

The sample holds one count of this clone. The chain carries TRBV13 and TRBJ2-7; TRBD1 aligns across 11 bases. The CDR3 has 15 amino acids. Germline CDR1 and CDR2: PRHDT and FYEKMQ (reference sequence). V dropped 5 bases and J dropped 3; count of bases not matched to a gene: 6. CDR3 region: CASSPTGQGVYEQYF. In nucleotides, the CDR3 is TGTGCCAGCAGCCCTACGGGACAGGGGGTCTACGAGCAGTACTTC. The full variable domain, with the rest looked up from reference TRBV13 and TRBJ2-7, is AAGVIQSPRHLIKEKRETATLKCYPIPRHDTVYWYQQGPGQDPQFLISFYEKMQSDKGSIPDRFSAQQFSDYHSELNMSSLELGDSALYFCASSPTGQGVYEQYFGPGTRLTVT.